Below, 2 T cell receptor beta chains from the same sample are listed, as sequenced in a study of CD8 T cells in ankylosing spondylitis (dated by TCRdb to the late 2010s). Overall study outcomes, separate from this receptor: Blood from ankylosing spondylitis patients appeared to be characterized by a TCR beta motif composed of eight highly homologous amino acid variants.

Receptors were amplified or captured by 5' RACE. Instrument on record: Illumina HiSeq 2500. The raw public reads went through TCRdb reprocessing: fastp at Q25, MiXCR clone calling, in-frame beta chains kept. All rows with the same CDR3 protein become a single entry with the most common DNA and genes. The sample includes a few hundred thousand distinct CDR3 sequences, with about a sixth observed a single time. Jointly, the top ten make up just over 1% of the sample. Their antigen targets remain unknown. Sequencing was performed on blood, either unsorted or a sorted T cell fraction (not recorded which). The source is a male donor with ankylosing spondylitis.

This clonotype was seen many times. V usage is TRBV12-3 or TRBV12-4 and J usage is TRBJ2-2; D is ambiguous. This CDR3 contains 11 residues. Trimming removed 8 bases at V and 8 bases at J, with 9 bases between. CDR3 in DNA: TGTGCCAGCGTAAGGGCGGGGGAGCTGTTTTTT. Amino acid sequence: CASVRAGELFF.

The V call is TRBV27, the J call TRBJ2-1; 7 bases map to TRBD2. Germline CDR1 MNHEY, CDR2 SMNVEV (reference sequence). V trimming: 1 base; J trimming: 1 base; junction bases outside the gene matches: 4. The CDR3 is 16 residues long. The CDR3: CASSLWAGESYNEQFF. The CDR3 bases are TGTGCCAGCAGTTTATGGGCGGGGGAATCCTACAATGAGCAGTTCTTC.